This T cell receptor (beta chain) was observed in a study of cytomegalovirus exposure and HLA in healthy donors. CDR3 length equals 13 residues. Trimming took 0 bases from V and 7 from J, leaving 8 bases between them. In germline, CDR1 is SGHRS, CDR2 YFSETQ. PCR employed 60 Vbeta and 13 Jbeta primers. Source study methods: As a later analysis found, there were approximately 80 million unique TCR beta chains, of which some 10 million were shared. Data came from immunoSEQ multiplex PCR; TCRdb stores just in-frame clones and leaves some out. That table gives V, J and clone size, and the DNA gave D and trimming. The sample consists of around 150,000 clones, 65% to 80% of them appearing once.

The origin of this receptor is a middle-aged man in good health and CMV-seronegative. The specimen was PBMCs. The chain is built from TRBV5-1 and TRBJ2-1; unclear D gene. The CDR3 sequence: CASSLAPPNEQFF. The CDR3 DNA sequence: TGCGCCAGCAGCTTGGCCCCCCCGAATGAGCAGTTCTTC.